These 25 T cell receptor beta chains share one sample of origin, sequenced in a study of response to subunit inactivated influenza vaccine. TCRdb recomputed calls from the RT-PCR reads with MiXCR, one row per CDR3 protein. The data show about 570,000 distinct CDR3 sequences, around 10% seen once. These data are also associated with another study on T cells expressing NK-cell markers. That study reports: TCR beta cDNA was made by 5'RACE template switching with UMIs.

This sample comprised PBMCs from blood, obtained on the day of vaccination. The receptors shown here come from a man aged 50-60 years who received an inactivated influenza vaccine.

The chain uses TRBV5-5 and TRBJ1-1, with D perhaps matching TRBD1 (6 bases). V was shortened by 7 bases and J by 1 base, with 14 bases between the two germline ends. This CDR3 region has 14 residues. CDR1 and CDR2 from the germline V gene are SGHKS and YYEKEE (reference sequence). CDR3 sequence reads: CASGKGGGNTEAFF. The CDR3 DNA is TGTGCCAGCGGAAAGGGAGGGGGGAACACTGAAGCTTTCTTT.

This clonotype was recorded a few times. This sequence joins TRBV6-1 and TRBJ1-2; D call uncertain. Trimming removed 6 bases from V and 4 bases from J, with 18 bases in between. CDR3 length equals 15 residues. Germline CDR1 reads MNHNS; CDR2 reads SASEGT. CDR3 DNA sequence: TGTGCCAGCAGGCGTCCCGGGGTGGGAGCCTATGGCTACACCTTC. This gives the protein CASRRPGVGAYGYTF.

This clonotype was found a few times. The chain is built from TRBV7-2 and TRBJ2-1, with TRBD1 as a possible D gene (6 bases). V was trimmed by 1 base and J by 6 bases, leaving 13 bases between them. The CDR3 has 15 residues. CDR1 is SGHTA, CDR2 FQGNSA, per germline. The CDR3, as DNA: TGTGCCAGCAGCTTAGTTGGGACAATGAGCAATGAGCAGTTCTTC. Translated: CASSLVGTMSNEQFF.

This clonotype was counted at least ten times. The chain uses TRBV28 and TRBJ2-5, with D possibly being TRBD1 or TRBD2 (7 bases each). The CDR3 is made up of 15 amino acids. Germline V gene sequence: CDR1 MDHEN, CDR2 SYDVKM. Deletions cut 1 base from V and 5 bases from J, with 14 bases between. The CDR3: CASSLLSGGAETQYF. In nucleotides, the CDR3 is TGTGCCAGCAGTTTATTGTCAGGGGGGGCGGAGACCCAGTACTTC.

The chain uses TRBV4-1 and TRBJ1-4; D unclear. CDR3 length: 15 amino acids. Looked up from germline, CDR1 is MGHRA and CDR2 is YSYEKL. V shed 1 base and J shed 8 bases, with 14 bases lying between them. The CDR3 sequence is CASSQGAVSREKLFF. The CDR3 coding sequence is TGCGCCAGCAGCCAAGGGGCGGTTTCTCGGGAAAAACTGTTTTTT.

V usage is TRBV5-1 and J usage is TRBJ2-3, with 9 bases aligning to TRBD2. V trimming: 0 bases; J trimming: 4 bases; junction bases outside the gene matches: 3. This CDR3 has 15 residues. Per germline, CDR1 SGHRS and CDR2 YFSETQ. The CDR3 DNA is TGCGCCAGCAGCTTGGTAGCGGGAGAGGCAGATACGCAGTATTTT. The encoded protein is CASSLVAGEADTQYF.

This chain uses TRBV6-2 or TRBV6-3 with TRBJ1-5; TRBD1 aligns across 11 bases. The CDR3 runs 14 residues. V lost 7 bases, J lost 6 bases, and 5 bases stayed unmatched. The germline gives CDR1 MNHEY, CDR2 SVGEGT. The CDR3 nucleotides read TGTGCCAGCACCTGGACAGGGGGCCGTCAGCCCCAGCATTTT. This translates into CASTWTGGRQPQHF.

The CDR3 sequence is CSASMQGRSYNEQFF. CDR3 sequence (DNA): TGCAGTGCTAGTATGCAGGGACGCTCCTACAATGAGCAGTTCTTC. The rearrangement links TRBV20-1 to TRBJ2-1; D may be TRBD1 or TRBD2 (5 bases each). Germline V CDR1 and CDR2: DFQATT, SNEGSKA (reference sequence). Between the trimmed V and J ends, which lost 3 bases and 0 bases, there was a span of 12 bases. The CDR3 consists of 15 residues.

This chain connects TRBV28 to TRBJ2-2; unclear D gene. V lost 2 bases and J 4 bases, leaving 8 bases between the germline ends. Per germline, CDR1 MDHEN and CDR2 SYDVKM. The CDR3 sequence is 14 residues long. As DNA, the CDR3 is TGTGCCAGCAGTTTAAGGCAGAGCACCGGGGAGCTGTTTTTT. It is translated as CASSLRQSTGELFF.

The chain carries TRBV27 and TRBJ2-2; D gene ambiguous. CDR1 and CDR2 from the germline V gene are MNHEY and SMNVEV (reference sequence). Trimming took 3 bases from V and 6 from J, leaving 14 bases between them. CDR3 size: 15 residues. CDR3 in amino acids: CASSFGSGVAGELFF. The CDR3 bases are TGTGCCAGCAGTTTCGGTTCGGGTGTGGCCGGGGAGCTGTTTTTT.

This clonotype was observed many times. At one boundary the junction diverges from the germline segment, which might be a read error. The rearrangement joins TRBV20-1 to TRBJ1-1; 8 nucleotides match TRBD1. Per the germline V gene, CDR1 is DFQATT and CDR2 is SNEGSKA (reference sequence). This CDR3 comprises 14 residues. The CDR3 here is CSAGDRGGTTEAFF. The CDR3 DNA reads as TGCAGTGCTGGAGACAGGGGCGGTACCACTGAAGCTTTCTTT.

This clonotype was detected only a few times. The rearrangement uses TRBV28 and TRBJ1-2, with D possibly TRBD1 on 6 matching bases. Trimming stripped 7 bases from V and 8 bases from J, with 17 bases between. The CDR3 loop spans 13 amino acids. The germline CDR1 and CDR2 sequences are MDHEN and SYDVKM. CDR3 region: CASTLSGGGGYTF. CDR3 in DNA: TGTGCCAGCACCCTGAGCGGGGGGGGCGGCTACACCTTC.

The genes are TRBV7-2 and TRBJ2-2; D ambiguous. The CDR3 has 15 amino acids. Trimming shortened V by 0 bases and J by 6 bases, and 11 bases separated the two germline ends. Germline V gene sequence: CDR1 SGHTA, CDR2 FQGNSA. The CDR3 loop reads CASSLAATTAGELFF. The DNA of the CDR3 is TGTGCCAGCAGCTTAGCGGCCACCACCGCCGGGGAGCTGTTTTTT.

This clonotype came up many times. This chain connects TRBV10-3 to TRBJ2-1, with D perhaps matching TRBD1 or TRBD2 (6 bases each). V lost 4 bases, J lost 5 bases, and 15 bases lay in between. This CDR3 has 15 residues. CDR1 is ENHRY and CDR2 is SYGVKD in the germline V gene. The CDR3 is CAISASEGGDNEQFF. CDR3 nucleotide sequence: TGTGCCATCAGTGCCTCCGAGGGGGGTGACAATGAGCAGTTCTTC.

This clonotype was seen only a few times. CDR3 nucleotide sequence: TGTGCCAGCAGCCCCATGGAGGGAGGAGGCTACACCTTC. Its protein is CASSPMEGGGYTF. This chain links TRBV6-1 with TRBJ1-2; D is unresolved. The CDR3 loop spans 13 amino acids. V was cut by 6 bases and J by 8 bases, with 16 bases left in between. Germline V gives CDR1 MNHNS, CDR2 SASEGT.

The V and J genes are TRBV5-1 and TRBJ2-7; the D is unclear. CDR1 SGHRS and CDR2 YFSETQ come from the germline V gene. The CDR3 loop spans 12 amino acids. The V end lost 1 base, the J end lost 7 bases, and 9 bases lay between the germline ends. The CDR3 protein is CASSLTSVEQYF. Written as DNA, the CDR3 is TGCGCCAGCAGCTTGACTTCGGTAGAGCAGTACTTC.

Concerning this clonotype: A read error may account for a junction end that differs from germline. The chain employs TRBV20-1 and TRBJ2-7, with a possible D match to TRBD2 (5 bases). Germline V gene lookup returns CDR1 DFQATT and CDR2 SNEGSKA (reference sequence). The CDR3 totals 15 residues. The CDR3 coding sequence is TGCTGTGCTAGAGATGAGGCCAGCGGAGTCTACGAGCAGTACTTC. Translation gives CCARDEASGVYEQYF.

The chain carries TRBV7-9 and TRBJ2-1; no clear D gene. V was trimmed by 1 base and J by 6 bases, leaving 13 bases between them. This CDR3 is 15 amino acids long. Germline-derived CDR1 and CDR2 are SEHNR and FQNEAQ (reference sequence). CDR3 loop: CASSLDAGFPNEQFF. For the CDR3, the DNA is TGTGCCAGCAGCTTAGATGCAGGATTCCCCAATGAGCAGTTCTTC.

CDR3 nucleotide sequence: TGTGCCAGATACAGGACCCAAGAGACCCAGTACTTC. Translated: CARYRTQETQYF. The rearrangement joins TRBV21-1 to TRBJ2-5; the table gives TRBD1 as D, unverified against the DNA. TRBV21-1 is a known pseudogene. The CDR3 covers 12 residues.

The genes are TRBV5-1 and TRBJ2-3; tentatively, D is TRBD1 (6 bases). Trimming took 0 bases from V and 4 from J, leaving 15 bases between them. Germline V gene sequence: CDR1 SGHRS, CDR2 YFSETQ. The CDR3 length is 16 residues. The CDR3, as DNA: TGCGCCAGCAGCTTGGAAGGCCGGACAGTCCCAGATACGCAGTATTTT. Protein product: CASSLEGRTVPDTQYF.

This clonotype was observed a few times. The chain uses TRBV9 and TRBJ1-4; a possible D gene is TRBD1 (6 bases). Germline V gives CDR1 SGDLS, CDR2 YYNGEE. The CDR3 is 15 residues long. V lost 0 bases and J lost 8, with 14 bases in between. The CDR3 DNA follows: TGTGCCAGCAGCGTAGCTGAAGGGGGTGGGGAAAAACTGTTTTTT. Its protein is CASSVAEGGGEKLFF.

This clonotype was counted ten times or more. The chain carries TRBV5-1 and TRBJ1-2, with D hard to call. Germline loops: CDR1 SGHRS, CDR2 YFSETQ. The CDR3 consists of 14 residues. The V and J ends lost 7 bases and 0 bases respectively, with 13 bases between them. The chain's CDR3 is CASRTAQTNYGYTF. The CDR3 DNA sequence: TGCGCCAGCCGAACGGCACAGACTAACTATGGCTACACCTTC.

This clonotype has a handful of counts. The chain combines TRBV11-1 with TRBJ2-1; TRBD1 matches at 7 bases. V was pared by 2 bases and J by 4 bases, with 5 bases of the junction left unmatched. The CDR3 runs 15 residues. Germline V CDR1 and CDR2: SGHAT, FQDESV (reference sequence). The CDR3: CASSLRQGDYNEQFF. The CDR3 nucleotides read TGTGCCAGCAGCTTAAGGCAGGGGGATTACAATGAGCAGTTCTTC.

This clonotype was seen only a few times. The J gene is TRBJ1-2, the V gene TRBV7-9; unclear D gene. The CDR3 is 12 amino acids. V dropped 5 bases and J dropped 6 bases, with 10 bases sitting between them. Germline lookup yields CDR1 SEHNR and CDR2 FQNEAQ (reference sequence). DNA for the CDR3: TGTGCCAGCAGCCCAAACAATCATGGCTACACCTTC. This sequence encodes CASSPNNHGYTF.

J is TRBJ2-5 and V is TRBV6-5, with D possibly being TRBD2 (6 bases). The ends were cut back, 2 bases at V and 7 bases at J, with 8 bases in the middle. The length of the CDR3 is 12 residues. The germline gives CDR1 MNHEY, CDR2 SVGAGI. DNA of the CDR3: TGTGCCAGCAGTTACGAGGGAGGGACCCAGTACTTC. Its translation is CASSYEGGTQYF.